The T cell receptor (beta chain) described here comes from a study of cytomegalovirus exposure and HLA in healthy donors. Study-wide results and caveats: As immune exposure information, only CMV serostatus was available. TCR sequences were mostly rare, though some public TCRs occurred in many donors.

Germline CDR1 WSHSY, CDR2 SAAADI. This CDR3 has 15 residues. For this clone: Its antigen is not identified. One junction end disagrees with the germline gene, perhaps due to a read error.

PCR used 60 Vbeta primers and 13 Jbeta primers. Here immunoSEQ multiplex PCR was the method, and the copy in TCRdb shows in-frame clones only, minus some. This repertoire shows 75,000 or so clones, approximately 70% found once; its top ten account for roughly 20%. The chain employs TRBV10-2 and TRBJ1-6, with 9 bases lining up with TRBD1. This TCR derives from a man aged 40-49 years in good health and CMV-seropositive. Sequenced input: PBMCs. The CDR3 here is CASRAIGGQGSTLHF. The CDR3 DNA reads as TGCGCCAGCAGAGCAATAGGGGGACAGGGTTCAACCCTCCACTTT.